The source of this T cell receptor beta chain is a study of identical twins listed by TCRdb under 2016. Regarding the study in general: TCR alpha and beta repertoires from monozygotic twins, unrelated adults of various ages and cord blood were deep-sequenced to test whether fetal clonotypes persist. To rule out contamination, replicate twin experiments were performed at different times with different library preparation protocols. What the authors observed across the whole study: In beta out-of-frame sequences, excess twin sharing was weaker, because having fewer shared sequences lowered the signal-to-noise ratio. Recombination models systematically underestimated out-of-frame TCR alpha sharing in monozygotic twins but agreed with sharing between unrelated individuals. Abundant cord blood beta clonotypes had fewer insertions, young adult naive repertoires showed a similar but weaker trend, and memory repertoires showed no such trend. Invariant T cells such as MAIT and iNKT could partly confound zero-insertion analyses, though diverse VJ usage argued against this for most clonotypes. Because the same donors could not be followed over many years, conclusions were based on cross-sectional statistical analysis. Compared with coincidental sharing between unrelated individuals, out-of-frame TCR alpha sequences shared between twins showed an excess of sequences with low generation probability.

At least ten counts were recorded for this clonotype. The clone's antigen remains unknown. No qualities accompany the bases; no much larger clone lies one base away. CDR1 and CDR2 were assigned from the germline V gene as SQVTM and ANQGSEA. Spanning cysteine to phenylalanine, the CDR3 consists of 13 amino acids. The retained sequence is limited to the CDR3, 39 bases, with the frame set at the first base. Relative to germline, V is missing 7 bases and J is missing 4 bases, with 6 bases of the junction outside any gene match. Libraries were built with 5' RACE. This sample was sequenced with an Illumina HiSeq 2000. A universal primer binding site was added through template switching, and the final cDNA carried a unique molecular identifier so that TCR cDNA molecules could be counted accurately. First-strand cDNA for TCR alpha and beta chains was synthesized from specific primers in the conserved constant-segment region. Each cDNA library was double barcoded, with a SMART-Mk sample barcode plus Illumina barcodes, to control for contamination. TruSeq adapter sequences and Illumina sample barcodes were added in two successive PCR steps. Sequencing of the TCR alpha and beta cDNA libraries was done on the Illumina HiSeq platform using custom primers. Per the authors' processing: Unique molecular identifiers were extracted from raw reads with MiGEC, and CDR3 positions were determined with MiXCR. For each individual, recombination models were inferred using an EM algorithm with the repgenHMM and IGoR tools. Shared clonotypes were analyzed with the tcR package in R, and sharing was normalized by the product of cloneset sizes. Out-of-frame nonproductive sequences were analyzed to study raw recombination free of thymic and clonal selection effects. The public sequencing data were trimmed at Q25 with fastp and processed into clonotypes with MiXCR by TCRdb, which kept only in-frame beta chains. Entries that share a CDR3 protein sequence are merged under the most common genes and DNA. The V and J calls come from TCRdb's annotation, not from the publication. The sample table holds 100,000 to 110,000 distinct CDR3 sequences, of which 5.9% were seen once. Approximately 12% of the sample is held by the ten biggest clonotypes.

Only healthy Caucasian donors were included. Miltenyi CD45RO+ enrichment and human naive T-cell isolation kits were used to isolate memory (CD45RO+) and naive T cells from PBMC. Recombination connected TRBV29-1 to TRBJ2-3, with TRBD2 identical over 9 junction bases. Sequencing used memory T cells sorted from blood. According to the study, the label for this sample's cell subset or site signals: CD45RO+ enriched T cells. The TCR was taken from a woman in her 50s in good health. The sequence in DNA is TGCAGCGGCGGGGGACTAGCTGCAGATACGCAGTATTTT. Translated, it gives CSGGGLAADTQYF.